These 18 T cell receptor beta chains were all obtained from the same sample, sequenced in a study of shared clonotypes between healthy human individuals. Profiled with immunoSEQ multiplex PCR; TCRdb holds only in-frame clones, not every one. The table has some 900,000 clones, 70% to 85% seen once. The source material was memory CD4+ T cells sorted from blood. The subset here: CD45RA-negative fraction. Source of these receptors: a man aged 18 to 30 in good health.

The sample holds a few counts of this clone. The chain combines TRBV5-1 with TRBJ2-2; D unclear. This CDR3 spans 16 amino acids. CDR1 SGHRS and CDR2 YFSETQ come from the germline V gene. V was clipped by 2 bases and J by 0 bases, with 11 bases between them. The CDR3 DNA follows: TGCGCCAGCAGCTTACCGGAACAGTCGAACACCGGGGAGCTGTTTTTT. Translation: CASSLPEQSNTGELFF.

The rearrangement links TRBV6-5 to TRBJ2-2; weak D call: TRBD1 (5 bases). The V end lost 4 bases, the J end lost 4 bases, and 16 bases lay between the germline ends. Germline V gene sequence: CDR1 MNHEY, CDR2 SVGAGI. The CDR3 spans 16 residues. CDR3 region: CASSSGRFRGTGELFF. Written as DNA, the CDR3 is TGTGCCAGCAGTTCTGGACGATTTAGGGGCACCGGGGAGCTGTTTTTT.

The chain employs TRBV11-2 and TRBJ2-3; 7 bases agree with TRBD1. This CDR3 is 14 amino acids long. Germline CDR1 is SGHAT and CDR2 is FQNNGV. J was trimmed by 4 bases and V by 4 bases; bases with no gene match: 5. CDR3 in amino acids: CASSSQGWSDTQYF. CDR3 nucleotides: TGTGCCAGCAGCTCACAGGGGTGGTCAGATACGCAGTATTTT.

The count of this clone is one. This sequence joins TRBV7-2 and TRBJ1-2; D gene ambiguous. The CDR3 has 14 residues. Germline V gene lookup returns CDR1 SGHTA and CDR2 FQGNSA. Trimming took 2 bases from V and 6 from J, leaving 13 bases between them. This CDR3 is CASSLFVGSDGYTF. The CDR3 region has the DNA TGTGCCAGCAGCTTATTTGTGGGGTCCGATGGCTACACCTTC.

This sequence joins TRBV11-3 and TRBJ2-1, with D possibly being TRBD2 (7 bases). Germline CDR1 and CDR2: SGHNT and YENEEA. The V gene lost 3 bases and the J gene lost 6 bases, with 12 bases spanning the gap. The CDR3 loop spans 14 amino acids. In DNA, the CDR3 is TGTGCCAGCAGCTTGGGGGGGGCGAGCAATGAGCAGTTCTTC. It specifies CASSLGGASNEQFF.

The chain links TRBV2 to TRBJ2-2; 10 positions match TRBD2. This CDR3 has 17 amino acids. Germline CDR1 and CDR2: SNHLY and FYNNEI. Trimming cost V 6 bases and J 0 bases; bases outside gene matches: 7. The CDR3 nucleotides read TGTGCCAGCAGGCTGGGAGCGGGAGGGACGAACACCGGGGAGCTGTTTTTT. It encodes CASRLGAGGTNTGELFF.

This chain connects TRBV7-4 to TRBJ2-4; no definite D call. The CDR3 sequence is 16 residues long. Per the germline V gene, CDR1 is SGHVT and CDR2 is SQSDAQ. Deletions cut 1 base from V and 0 bases from J, with 10 bases between. The CDR3 region is CASSLGNQSAKNIQYF. CDR3 coding DNA: TGTGCCAGCAGCTTAGGGAACCAGTCAGCCAAAAACATTCAGTACTTC.

The V gene is TRBV9, the J gene TRBJ2-3; D might be TRBD1 (6 bases). Between the trimmed V and J ends, which lost 6 bases and 6 bases, there was a span of 20 bases. CDR1 is SGDLS and CDR2 is YYNGEE in the germline V gene. The CDR3 runs to 15 residues. The CDR3 loop reads CASTRSGGPQDTQYF. CDR3 sequence (DNA): TGTGCCAGCACCCGTAGTGGGGGCCCTCAGGATACGCAGTATTTT.

The rearrangement joins TRBV11-3 to TRBJ2-2; 7 bases match TRBD1. Germline-derived CDR1 and CDR2 are SGHNT and YENEEA. The CDR3 sequence is 16 residues long. V was pared by 4 bases and J by 7 bases, with 12 bases of the junction left unmatched. As DNA, the CDR3 is TGTGCCAGCAGCTCTCAGAGGGGGCGGAAAGTCGGGGAGCTGTTTTTT. It codes for CASSSQRGRKVGELFF.

The rearrangement links TRBV5-4 to TRBJ1-4; D unresolved. V gave up 0 bases and J gave up 4 bases, with 7 bases separating them. Germline assignment: CDR1 SGHNT and CDR2 YYREEE (reference sequence). CDR3 length equals 14 residues. The CDR3 loop is CASSLAGSNEKLFF. CDR3 nucleotide sequence: TGTGCCAGCAGCTTGGCCGGGAGTAATGAAAAACTGTTTTTT.

Regarding this clone: A much larger clone differs by one base, so this may be a read error. The same CDR3 can be traced to other DNA sequences in this sample. V gene TRBV19 combines with J gene TRBJ2-5; D possibly corresponds to TRBD2 (6 bases). Trimming left V 1 base short and J 5 bases short, with 8 bases between. Looked up from germline, CDR1 is LNHDA and CDR2 is SQIVND (reference sequence). This CDR3 spans 13 amino acids. DNA for the CDR3: TGTGCCAGTAGTATAGGCCTAGCGGAGACCCAGTACTTC. Translating it yields CASSIGLAETQYF.

The genes are TRBV2 and TRBJ2-7; D remains unclear. This CDR3 is 14 amino acids long. CDR1 is SNHLY and CDR2 is FYNNEI in the germline V gene. Trimming left V 2 bases short and J 2 bases short, with 10 bases between. The CDR3: CASSETDRAYEQYF. In nucleotides, the CDR3 is TGTGCCAGCAGTGAAACCGATAGAGCCTACGAGCAGTACTTC.

This clone was observed a few times. Within the sample, other DNA sequences also encode this same CDR3. The gene calls are TRBV4-3 and TRBJ2-7; 10 positions match TRBD1. Unmatched junction bases numbered 5, after V lost 4 bases and J lost 2 bases. This CDR3 region has 15 residues. CDR1 is LGHNA and CDR2 is YSLEER in the germline V gene. The CDR3 sequence is CASSRGGQGTYEQYF. The CDR3 coding sequence is TGCGCCAGCAGCCGAGGGGGACAGGGGACCTACGAGCAGTACTTC.

This chain joins TRBV10-3 and TRBJ2-7, with 12 bases matching TRBD1. With 9 bases clipped from V and 6 bases from J, the junction kept 9 bases outside the gene matches. Germline assignment: CDR1 ENHRY and CDR2 SYGVKD. There are 14 residues in the CDR3. This CDR3 is CAIFPGQGAGEQYF. In nucleotides, the CDR3 is TGTGCCATTTTCCCGGGACAGGGGGCTGGCGAGCAGTACTTC.

CDR3 loop: CASSLTVSNTGELFF. Here the CDR3 DNA reads TGCGCCAGCAGCTTGACCGTTTCGAACACCGGGGAGCTGTTTTTT. The rearrangement uses TRBV5-1 and TRBJ2-2; D is unresolved. Per germline, CDR1 SGHRS and CDR2 YFSETQ. V was clipped by 1 base and J by 0 bases, with 7 bases between them. The CDR3 totals 15 residues.

V gene TRBV7-2 combines with J gene TRBJ1-2; no clear D. This CDR3 has 14 residues. CDR1 SGHTA and CDR2 FQGNSA come from the germline V gene. The V end lost 5 bases, the J end lost 3 bases, and 13 bases lay between the germline ends. This chain's CDR3 is CASSARRGDYGYTF. DNA for the CDR3: TGTGCCAGCAGCGCCCGGCGGGGAGACTATGGCTACACCTTC.

This rearrangement joins TRBV7-2 to TRBJ2-7; TRBD2 matches at 9 bases. J lost 0 bases, V lost 5 bases, and 11 bases had no gene match. The CDR3 totals 17 residues. Germline-derived CDR1 and CDR2 are SGHTA and FQGNSA. The CDR3 sequence is CASSPRGGRAPSYEQYF. For the CDR3, the DNA is TGTGCCAGCAGCCCGAGGGGCGGGAGGGCCCCCTCCTACGAGCAGTACTTC. Full variable domain (remainder filled in from reference TRBV7-2 and TRBJ2-7): GAGVSQSPSNKVTEKGKDVELRCDPISGHTALYWYRQSLGQGLEFLIYFQGNSAPDKSGLPSDRFSAERTGGSVSTLTIQRTQQEDSAVYLCASSPRGGRAPSYEQYFGPGTRLTVT.

The CDR3 reads CASRGDAEGYTF. CDR3 bases: TGTGCCAGCAGGGGGGACGCAGAGGGCTACACCTTC. V usage is TRBV2 and J usage is TRBJ1-2, with D possibly TRBD1 on 5 matching bases. The germline V gene encodes CDR1 SNHLY and CDR2 FYNNEI. V lost 6 bases to trimming and J lost 8 bases, with 13 bases between them. The CDR3 spans 12 residues. The variable domain in full, completed from reference TRBV2 and TRBJ1-2, reads EPEVTQTPSHQVTQMGQEVILRCVPISNHLYFYWYRQILGQKVEFLVSFYNNEISEKSEIFDDQFSVERPDGSNFTLKIRSTKLEDSAMYFCASRGDAEGYTFGSGTRLTVV.